These T cell receptor beta chains were read from a single sample in a study of OX40 agonist ivuxolimab in advanced cancers. Profiled with immunoSEQ multiplex PCR; TCRdb holds only in-frame clones, not every one. The sample lists roughly 60,000 clones, approximately 86% seen once, with about 1.1% in the top ten. The sample here was CD4+ or CD8+ T cells sorted from blood, taken in a trial of the OX40 agonist ivuxolimab. Every receptor here comes from an adult with an advanced solid tumor such as melanoma, head and neck, liver or kidney cancer. CDR3s include the opening cysteine and the closing phenylalanine or tryptophan. Each record gives: J gene, clone size, V gene, D gene, CDR3 DNA, CDR3 protein. The D gene is left open where the match is weak. The size field is filled for only some rows; it gives once, few, many or a size class.

J gene: TRBJ2-5
clone size: .
V gene: TRBV19
D gene: TRBD1
CDR3 DNA: TGTGCCAGTAGTCCAGGGACAGTGGAGACCCAGTACTTC
CDR3 protein: CASSPGTVETQYF

J gene: TRBJ1-3
clone size: .
V gene: TRBV5-6
D gene: .
CDR3 DNA: TGTGCCAGCAGCTTGGTAGGGGCCTCTGGAAACACCATATATTTT
CDR3 protein: CASSLVGASGNTIYF

J gene: TRBJ1-2
clone size: .
V gene: TRBV7-2
D gene: .
CDR3 DNA: TGTGCCAGCAGCTTAGCGGGCGCTAACTATGGCTACACCTTC
CDR3 protein: CASSLAGANYGYTF

J gene: TRBJ1-2
clone size: once
V gene: TRBV5-4
D gene: .
CDR3 DNA: TGTGCCAGCAGCCAAGATCAGGCAATCTATGGCTACACCTTC
CDR3 protein: CASSQDQAIYGYTF

J gene: TRBJ2-3
clone size: .
V gene: TRBV5-1
D gene: .
CDR3 DNA: TGCGCCAGCAGCTTGGCGGTGAGAACAGATACGCAGTATTTT
CDR3 protein: CASSLAVRTDTQYF

J gene: TRBJ1-1
clone size: .
V gene: TRBV5-1
D gene: TRBD1
CDR3 DNA: TGCGCCAGCAGCTCCCCCGGGACAGGGGTACGCACTGAAGCTTTCTTT
CDR3 protein: CASSSPGTGVRTEAFF

J gene: TRBJ2-1
clone size: .
V gene: TRBV25-1
D gene: TRBD2
CDR3 DNA: TGTGCCAGCACCCGGACTAGCGGGAGAGGGAGTGAGCAGTTCTTC
CDR3 protein: CASTRTSGRGSEQFF

J gene: TRBJ2-7
clone size: .
V gene: TRBV5-4
D gene: .
CDR3 DNA: TGTGCCAGCAGCTTGGAGCGGACGGGAGAGCAGTACTTC
CDR3 protein: CASSLERTGEQYF

J gene: TRBJ1-4
clone size: few
V gene: TRBV2
D gene: .
CDR3 DNA: TGTGCCAGCCAAGGGACCGAAGAAATGGGACTGTTTTTT
CDR3 protein: CASQGTEEMGLFF

J gene: TRBJ2-6
clone size: once
V gene: TRBV6-5
D gene: .
CDR3 DNA: TGTGCCAGCAGTTACATGGTACCCTCTGGGGCCAACGTCCTGACTTTC
CDR3 protein: CASSYMVPSGANVLTF

J gene: TRBJ2-3
clone size: .
V gene: TRBV11-2
D gene: TRBD1
CDR3 DNA: TGTGCCAGCAGCTTAGATCTCACAGGGGGTTACACAGATACGCAGTATTTT
CDR3 protein: CASSLDLTGGYTDTQYF

J gene: TRBJ1-3
clone size: .
V gene: TRBV30
D gene: .
CDR3 DNA: TGTGCCTGGAGTGTACTATCAGTGAACTCTGGAAACACCATATATTTT
CDR3 protein: CAWSVLSVNSGNTIYF

J gene: TRBJ2-3
clone size: .
V gene: TRBV9
D gene: .
CDR3 DNA: TGTGCCAGCAGCGTAGGGGGGGATACGCAGTATTTT
CDR3 protein: CASSVGGDTQYF

J gene: TRBJ1-5
clone size: .
V gene: TRBV15
D gene: .
CDR3 DNA: TGTGCCACCAGCCCGTTTTTATTACAGGGCCGATACGGTGGCAATCAGCCCCAGCATTTT
CDR3 protein: CATSPFLLQGRYGGNQPQHF

J gene: TRBJ2-5
clone size: .
V gene: TRBV7-6
D gene: .
CDR3 DNA: TGTGCCAGCAGCCAACCGTCCGTAGGACAGACTAAAGAGACCCAGTACTTC
CDR3 protein: CASSQPSVGQTKETQYF

J gene: TRBJ2-5
clone size: once
V gene: TRBV5-1
D gene: TRBD2
CDR3 DNA: TGCGCCAGCAGCTTGGCGGGCGGGAGGGAACAAGAGACCCAGTACTTC
CDR3 protein: CASSLAGGREQETQYF

J gene: TRBJ2-1
clone size: .
V gene: TRBV4-3
D gene: .
CDR3 DNA: TGCGCCAGCAGCCAAGGAAGGGGGGGTGAGCAGTTCTTC
CDR3 protein: CASSQGRGGEQFF

J gene: TRBJ2-5
clone size: .
V gene: TRBV7-3
D gene: TRBD1
CDR3 DNA: TGTGCCAGCAGACTAGACAGGGACGCGGAGACCCAGTACTTC
CDR3 protein: CASRLDRDAETQYF

J gene: TRBJ1-1
clone size: once
V gene: TRBV19
D gene: .
CDR3 DNA: TGTGCCAGTAGTAACCTCCGCCGGGGGGGAAACACTGAAGCTTTCTTT
CDR3 protein: CASSNLRRGGNTEAFF

J gene: TRBJ2-7
clone size: .
V gene: TRBV7-9
D gene: TRBD1
CDR3 DNA: TGTGCCAGCAGCCCTAGCACCTTAAGGGACAGGGCTTACGAGCAGTACTTC
CDR3 protein: CASSPSTLRDRAYEQYF

J gene: TRBJ2-7
clone size: .
V gene: TRBV19
D gene: .
CDR3 DNA: TGTGCCAGTAGTAGAGGGTCTTACTACGAGCAGTACTTC
CDR3 protein: CASSRGSYYEQYF

J gene: TRBJ1-2
clone size: once
V gene: TRBV5-6
D gene: .
CDR3 DNA: TGTGCCAGCAGCGCGTCGGGGGTGAATTATGGCTACACCTTC
CDR3 protein: CASSASGVNYGYTF

J gene: TRBJ2-7
clone size: .
V gene: TRBV6-6
D gene: .
CDR3 DNA: TGTGCCAGCAGTCCAAAGTACGAGCAGTACTTC
CDR3 protein: CASSPKYEQYF

J gene: TRBJ2-2
clone size: few
V gene: TRBV11-2
D gene: .
CDR3 DNA: TGTGCCAGCAGCCAGAATTCCGGGGCCGGGGAGCTGTTTTTT
CDR3 protein: CASSQNSGAGELFF

J gene: TRBJ2-7
clone size: .
V gene: TRBV7-2
D gene: TRBD1
CDR3 DNA: TGTGCCAGCAGCTCCGGGACAGGGTCATACGAGCAGTACTTC
CDR3 protein: CASSSGTGSYEQYF

J gene: TRBJ2-1
clone size: .
V gene: TRBV7-9
D gene: .
CDR3 DNA: TGTGCCAGCAGCGGGGACTTTCGGTTGGTACACAATGAGCAGTTCTTC
CDR3 protein: CASSGDFRLVHNEQFF

J gene: TRBJ1-3
clone size: .
V gene: TRBV11-2
D gene: .
CDR3 DNA: TGTGCCAGCAGCCCGGGACTTAGAAACACCATATATTTT
CDR3 protein: CASSPGLRNTIYF

J gene: TRBJ1-5
clone size: once
V gene: TRBV19
D gene: TRBD1
CDR3 DNA: TGTGCCAGTACCAGACCTCATGACAGGGAAAATCAGCCCCAGCATTTT
CDR3 protein: CASTRPHDRENQPQHF

J gene: TRBJ2-1
clone size: .
V gene: TRBV14
D gene: .
CDR3 DNA: TGTGCCAGCAACCGTGACAGATCGGGAAAGCAGTTCTTC
CDR3 protein: CASNRDRSGKQFF

J gene: TRBJ1-4
clone size: .
V gene: TRBV5-1
D gene: .
CDR3 DNA: TGCGCCAGCAATTCCGGCTCGGCTAATGAAAAACTGTTTTTT
CDR3 protein: CASNSGSANEKLFF

J gene: TRBJ1-2
clone size: .
V gene: TRBV5-1
D gene: .
CDR3 DNA: TGCGCCAGCAGCACGGAAAACTATGGCTACACCTTC
CDR3 protein: CASSTENYGYTF

J gene: TRBJ1-2
clone size: .
V gene: TRBV25-1
D gene: .
CDR3 DNA: TGTGCCAGCCCAGGCTACTATCTAAACTATGGCTACACCTTC
CDR3 protein: CASPGYYLNYGYTF

J gene: TRBJ1-1
clone size: .
V gene: TRBV7-6
D gene: .
CDR3 DNA: TGTGCCAGCAGCCCGGACATGAACACTGAAGCTTTCTTT
CDR3 protein: CASSPDMNTEAFF

J gene: TRBJ2-1
clone size: once
V gene: TRBV7-9
D gene: TRBD2
CDR3 DNA: TGTGCCAGCAGCTTCAGGACTAGCGGGAGTCGGGAGCAGTTCTTC
CDR3 protein: CASSFRTSGSREQFF

J gene: TRBJ2-2
clone size: few
V gene: TRBV7-3
D gene: .
CDR3 DNA: TGTGCCAGCAGCCTCAGCGGAGCGAACACCGGGGAGCTGTTTTTT
CDR3 protein: CASSLSGANTGELFF

J gene: TRBJ2-5
clone size: few
V gene: TRBV5-6
D gene: TRBD1
CDR3 DNA: TGTGCCAGCAGCTTCGACACCGGGACAGGGGGATCAGAGACCCAGTACTTC
CDR3 protein: CASSFDTGTGGSETQYF

J gene: TRBJ2-7
clone size: .
V gene: TRBV29-1
D gene: .
CDR3 DNA: TGCAGCGTTGAAGATGGGGGCAGACAGGCCTACGAGCAGTACTTC
CDR3 protein: CSVEDGGRQAYEQYF

J gene: TRBJ1-2
clone size: .
V gene: TRBV28
D gene: .
CDR3 DNA: TGTGCCAGCAGTTTTCGGGCGCAAGGCTACACCTTC
CDR3 protein: CASSFRAQGYTF

J gene: TRBJ2-1
clone size: .
V gene: TRBV18
D gene: TRBD1
CDR3 DNA: TGTGCCAGCTCACCGCCCTCCGGGACAGGGAACGAGCAGTTCTTC
CDR3 protein: CASSPPSGTGNEQFF

J gene: TRBJ1-4
clone size: once
V gene: TRBV7-8
D gene: .
CDR3 DNA: TGTGCCAGCAGCACATTAGGGGGGTTCGGGGAAAAACTGTTTTTT
CDR3 protein: CASSTLGGFGEKLFF

J gene: TRBJ1-4
clone size: .
V gene: TRBV6-6
D gene: .
CDR3 DNA: TGTGCCAGCGCTAACCCAACTAATGAAAAACTGTTTTTT
CDR3 protein: CASANPTNEKLFF

J gene: TRBJ2-1
clone size: .
V gene: TRBV9
D gene: TRBD2
CDR3 DNA: TGTGCCAGCAGCGTAGGCGCTAGCGGGAGTGGGTATGAGCAGTTCTTC
CDR3 protein: CASSVGASGSGYEQFF